This T cell receptor (beta chain) was captured in a study of tumor-infiltrating lymphocytes in primary liver carcinoma. Findings of the study overall: The study found a significantly higher top-250-clone fraction in tumors than in blood (p = 0.039). Between tumor regions, pairs overlapped more than tumor-adjacent and tumor-blood pairs did.

Germline DNA was extracted too, while blood RNA derived from unsorted whole blood. TCR beta cDNA was prepared out of 500 ng total RNA by means of a constant-region primer. Amplification in three nested multiplex PCR rounds with slightly modified ARM-PCR gave rise to TCR beta libraries. TCRdb independently ran MiXCR on the multiplex PCR reads; one entry per CDR3 protein. The table records about 350,000 distinct CDR3 sequences, less than 65% of them present only once. This clonotype was observed a single time. Its antigen is unidentified. An end of the junction differs from the germline gene, which may be a read error. This receptor was taken from a man aged 35-49 years with primary liver carcinoma and hepatitis B virus infection. The material sequenced was peripheral blood.

The CDR3, as DNA: TGTACCAGCAGCTCTAGGGGGACAGGGGCCTACGAGCAGTACTTC. This sequence encodes CTSSSRGTGAYEQYF. The chain joins TRBV11-2 to TRBJ2-7, with 10 positions matching TRBD1. The CDR3 is made up of 15 amino acids. Germline V gene data show CDR1 as SGHAT and CDR2 as FQNNGV.